The source of this TCR beta chain is a study of OX40 agonist ivuxolimab in advanced cancers. For the study in its entirety: Ivuxolimab was an agonistic, fully human IgG2 monoclonal antibody directed against OX40 (CD134), a costimulatory receptor. Intravenous ivuxolimab was administered to patients every 2 weeks at six dose levels: 0.01, 0.1, 0.3, 1.5, 3 and 10 mg/kg. Of the approximately 53 patients in dose escalation, approximately 20 had hepatocellular carcinoma, about 15 had melanoma, 9 had renal cell carcinoma and 9 had head and neck cancer. In the dose-escalation cohort, more than 75% of patients were male, and the mean age was roughly 60 years, with a range of roughly 20 to 85. Patients were allowed to have had prior anti-PD-1, anti-PD-L1 or anti-CTLA-4 therapy, and more than 30% of the dose-escalation patients had previously received checkpoint inhibitors. Three dose-escalation patients achieved partial responses, one with hepatocellular carcinoma and two with cutaneous melanoma. Peripheral TCRbeta sequencing aimed to test whether ivuxolimab altered TCR sequence diversity and caused clonal T-cell expansion. The paper covers the monotherapy dose-escalation part of the phase I ivuxolimab trial, which included N of about 56 patients. Study-wide findings and limitations: Low levels of normalized T-cell clonal expansion were also seen in some patients who did not respond. Antigen specificity was not determined for the clonally expanded peripheral T cells. In partial responders in the 0.1-3.0 mg/kg groups, normalized peripheral clonal expansion was found to be among the lowest, especially among CD8+ T cells. At doses from 0.1 to 3.0 mg/kg, clonal expansion was seen in both CD4+ and CD8+ blood T cells between baseline and week 6. After ivuxolimab, more expanded clones were found on average in CD8+ T cells than in CD4+ T cells.

To sequence the TCRbeta CDR3 region, genomic DNA was isolated from the sorted cells. The immunoSEQ Assay was used to sequence the TCRbeta CDR3 regions. TCRdb retrieved this table from immuneACCESS and kept in-frame rearrangements only. Not all clones are present; in checked studies, unresolved V genes account for under half, and no reason is known for the remainder. This sample gives approximately 96,000 clones in total; roughly 87% of them show up just once. The leading ten clones occupy about 1.5% of the sample. Comment on this clone: No cognate antigen has been identified for it. Base qualities were left out, and no much larger clone turns up one base away.

The CDR3 spans 17 residues, from the cysteine through the phenylalanine. The DNA shown is the 51-base CDR3, in frame from base 1. Sequences LGHNA (CDR1) and YSLEER (CDR2) are obtained from the germline V gene. V trim: 1 base; J trim: 7 bases; unmatched bases: 11. The trial excluded patients who had a history of autoimmune disease or who were on systemic immunosuppression. Peripheral blood for TCR sequencing was drawn from every dose cohort at baseline, at cycle 4 day 1 and at cycle 7 day 1. The samples were drawn from a first-in-human, open-label, multicenter phase I dose-escalation trial of ivuxolimab. The trial enrolled adults with locally advanced or metastatic head and neck squamous cell, hepatocellular, melanoma or renal cell carcinoma. Before TCR sequencing, CD4+ T cells and CD8+ T cells were sorted from peripheral blood as separate populations.

The receptor was derived from an adult with an advanced solid tumor such as melanoma, head and neck, liver or kidney cancer. The chain uses TRBV4-3 and TRBJ1-4, with 8 bases in between that match TRBD1. The sample consisted of CD4+ or CD8+ T cells sorted from blood, taken in a trial of the OX40 agonist ivuxolimab. The CDR3 loop reads CASSQAQGAGYGEKLFF. The nucleotide sequence reads TGCGCCAGCAGCCAAGCGCAGGGGGCGGGCTACGGTGAAAAACTGTTTTTT.